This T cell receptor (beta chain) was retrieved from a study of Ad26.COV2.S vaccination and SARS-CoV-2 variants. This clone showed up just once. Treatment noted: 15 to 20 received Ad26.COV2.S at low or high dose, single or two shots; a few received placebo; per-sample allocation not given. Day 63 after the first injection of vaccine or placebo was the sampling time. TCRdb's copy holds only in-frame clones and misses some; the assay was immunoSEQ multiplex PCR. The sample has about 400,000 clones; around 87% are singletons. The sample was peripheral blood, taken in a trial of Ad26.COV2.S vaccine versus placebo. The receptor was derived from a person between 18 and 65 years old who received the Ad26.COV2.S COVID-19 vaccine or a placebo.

The CDR3 is CASSLGRSGELFF. The CDR3 DNA follows: TGTGCCAGCAGCTTAGGTCGATCCGGGGAGCTGTTTTTT. The chain couples TRBV11-2 to TRBJ2-2; D unresolved. The CDR3 is 13 amino acids. V lost 1 base and J 6 bases, leaving 6 bases between the germline ends. CDR1 is SGHAT and CDR2 is FQNNGV in the germline V gene.